This T cell receptor beta chain comes out of a study of technical replicates of blood from several donors. Assay used: immunoSEQ multiplex PCR; TCRdb lists only in-frame clones, some missing. This repertoire shows 80,000 or so clones, 80% to 90% found once; its top ten account for 3% to 4.5%. The germline CDR1 and CDR2 sequences are LNHDA and SQIVND (reference sequence). The CDR3 loop spans 17 amino acids. After removal of 3 bases from V and 6 bases from J, the junction contained 16 bases not matched to a gene. The V call is TRBV19, the J call TRBJ2-5, with 7 bases that match TRBD1. The origin of this receptor is a human donor in good health. Some clones in this sample may be carry-over from other donors' samples. Specimen: PBMCs. The CDR3 sequence: CASSIGSPGGGRKTQYF. CDR3 in DNA: TGTGCCAGTAGTATTGGTTCCCCAGGGGGTGGTCGTAAGACCCAGTACTTC.